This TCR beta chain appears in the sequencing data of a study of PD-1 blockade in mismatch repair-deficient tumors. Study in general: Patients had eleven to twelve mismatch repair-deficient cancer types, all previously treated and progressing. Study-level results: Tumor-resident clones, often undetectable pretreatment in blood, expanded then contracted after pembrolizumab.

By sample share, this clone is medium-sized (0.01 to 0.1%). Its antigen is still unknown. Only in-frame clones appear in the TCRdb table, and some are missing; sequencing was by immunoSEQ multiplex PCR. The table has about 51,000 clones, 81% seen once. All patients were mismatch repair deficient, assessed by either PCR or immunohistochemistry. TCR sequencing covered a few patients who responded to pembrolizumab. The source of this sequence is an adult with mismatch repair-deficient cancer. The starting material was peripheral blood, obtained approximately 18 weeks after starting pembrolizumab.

The DNA for the CDR3 is TGTGCCAGCAGCGCGCCTAGAGACAGGGGATACGGGTTGGAGCAGTACTTC. Protein sequence: CASSAPRDRGYGLEQYF. V gene TRBV9 combines with J gene TRBJ2-7, with 8 positions matching TRBD1. J was trimmed by 7 bases and V by 3 bases; bases with no gene match: 18. CDR1 SGDLS and CDR2 YYNGEE come from the germline V gene. The CDR3 extends over 17 amino acids.